These 24 T cell receptor beta chains were all obtained from the same sample, sequenced in a study of T cell repertoires in cytomegalovirus infection. TCRdb reprocessed the reads with MiXCR, giving one entry per CDR3 protein. The sample shows around 170,000 distinct CDR3 sequences, approximately 15% of them seen only once. The source material was PBMCs. The receptors stem from a human donor in good health (CMV status not recorded). Some clones in this sample may be carry-over from other donors' samples.

The table lists this clonotype with a few counts. This rearrangement joins TRBV2 to TRBJ1-2; possible D gene TRBD1, 5 bases. V was trimmed by 2 bases and J by 5 bases, leaving 24 bases between them. Per the germline V gene, CDR1 is SNHLY and CDR2 is FYNNEI. CDR3 length equals 18 residues. The CDR3 sequence: CASSEYSQGGRVGYGYTF. CDR3 coding DNA: TGTGCCAGCAGTGAATATTCGCAGGGAGGGAGAGTCGGGTATGGCTACACCTTC.

The table lists this clonotype with many counts. V gene TRBV7-2 combines with J gene TRBJ2-3; no firm D call. Germline loops: CDR1 SGHTA, CDR2 FQGNSA. The CDR3 consists of 14 residues. Trimming left V 1 base short and J 6 bases short, with 11 bases between. The CDR3 protein is CASSLGGSSDTQYF. DNA for the CDR3: TGTGCCAGCAGCTTAGGGGGATCCTCGGATACGCAGTATTTT.

This clonotype was seen repeatedly, ten times or more. The chain uses TRBV24-1 and TRBJ2-1; 8 bases align to TRBD2. The CDR3 loop spans 16 amino acids. V dropped 4 bases and J dropped 7; count of bases not matched to a gene: 11. Germline V gives CDR1 KGHDR, CDR2 SFDVKD. The CDR3 here is CATSDPSGGITNEQFF. CDR3 nucleotide sequence: TGTGCCACCAGTGACCCGTCGGGGGGGATTACGAATGAGCAGTTCTTC.

Only a few counts were recorded for this clonotype. The chain joins TRBV6-2 or TRBV6-3 to TRBJ2-7, with D possibly TRBD1 on 5 matching bases. Germline V lookup: CDR1 MNHEY, CDR2 SVGEGT. V lost 6 bases and J 5 bases, leaving 20 bases between the germline ends. CDR3 size: 15 residues. The CDR3 loop is CASSLLTGRADEQYF. The CDR3 DNA sequence: TGTGCCAGCAGCTTACTGACGGGCAGGGCTGACGAGCAGTACTTC.

The rearrangement links TRBV29-1 to TRBJ1-2, with a weak D call TRBD1 (6 bases). CDR1 and CDR2 from the germline V gene are SQVTM and ANQGSEA. This CDR3 is 13 amino acids long. V was pared by 5 bases and J by 8 bases, with 18 bases between. CDR3 DNA: TGCAGCGTTTCGGATACAGGGTTAGTGGGCTACACCTTC. Translation: CSVSDTGLVGYTF.

This clonotype was observed a handful of times. The chain recombines TRBV15 with TRBJ2-1; a possible D gene is TRBD2 (6 bases). Germline values: CDR1 LNHNV, CDR2 YYDKDF (reference sequence). Trimming left V 1 base short and J 7 bases short, with 11 bases between. The CDR3 loop spans 14 amino acids. The CDR3 sequence is CATSRAGERNEQFF. CDR3 nucleotides: TGTGCCACCAGCAGAGCGGGAGAGAGGAATGAGCAGTTCTTC.

The V call is TRBV6-2 or TRBV6-3, the J call TRBJ2-3; D perhaps matches TRBD2 (6 bases). Trimming removed 3 bases at V and 4 bases at J, with 14 bases between. The CDR3 covers 15 residues. Germline assignment: CDR1 MNHEY and CDR2 SVGEGT. The CDR3 coding sequence is TGTGCCAGCAGTTATGCGGGATCCCACCCAGATACGCAGTATTTT. Its translation is CASSYAGSHPDTQYF.

Worth noting for this clonotype: The junction shows a germline mismatch at one end, possibly a read error. The chain links TRBV6-6 to TRBJ2-1; D possibly corresponds to TRBD2 (5 bases). Per germline, CDR1 MNHNY and CDR2 SVGAGI (reference sequence). The CDR3 has 16 residues. The CDR3 protein is CASSAPLVLRYKEQFF. The CDR3 nucleotides read TGTGCCAGCAGTGCCCCACTAGTGCTCAGATACAAAGAGCAGTTCTTC.

This clonotype was seen ten or more times. The V gene is TRBV6-1, the J gene TRBJ1-1; a weak D match, TRBD1 (6 bases). CDR1 MNHNS and CDR2 SASEGT come from the germline V gene. This CDR3 spans 13 amino acids. The germline V and J ends were trimmed by 8 bases and 1 base, with 11 bases remaining between them. The CDR3 DNA sequence: TGTGCCAGCCTGATGACAGGGAACACTGAAGCTTTCTTT. Translating gives CASLMTGNTEAFF.

This sequence joins TRBV2 and TRBJ1-5; TRBD1 agrees at 7 bases. This CDR3 has 13 residues. Trimming at V came to 7 bases and at J to 4 bases, leaving 4 bases not matched to a gene. Germline assignment: CDR1 SNHLY and CDR2 FYNNEI. CDR3 sequence: CASTIQGNQPQHF. CDR3 coding DNA: TGTGCCAGCACTATACAGGGGAATCAGCCCCAGCATTTT. The entire variable domain, with the rest obtained from reference TRBV2 and TRBJ1-5, is as follows: EPEVTQTPSHQVTQMGQEVILRCVPISNHLYFYWYRQILGQKVEFLVSFYNNEISEKSEIFDDQFSVERPDGSNFTLKIRSTKLEDSAMYFCASTIQGNQPQHFGDGTRLSIL.

The CDR3 DNA is TGTGCCAGCAGTGACTCACCAGGGCGACATGAGCAGTTCTTC. This encodes CASSDSPGRHEQFF. The chain recombines TRBV6-4 with TRBJ2-1, with D perhaps TRBD1 (5 bases). This CDR3 contains 14 residues. The ends were cut back, 0 bases at V and 8 bases at J, with 11 bases in the middle. CDR1 and CDR2 from the germline V gene are MRHNA and SNTAGT.

This clonotype was seen a handful of times. The chain combines TRBV5-1 with TRBJ2-7; the D gene could be TRBD1 or TRBD2 (5 bases each). Trimming stripped 0 bases from V and 0 bases from J, with 10 bases between. Germline V gene sequence: CDR1 SGHRS, CDR2 YFSETQ. This CDR3 region has 15 residues. CDR3 nucleotide sequence: TGCGCCAGCAGCTTGGTCCCAGGGAGCTCCTACGAGCAGTACTTC. This gives the protein CASSLVPGSSYEQYF.

The rearrangement links TRBV29-1 to TRBJ1-4; TRBD1 aligns across 9 bases. Germline loops: CDR1 SQVTM, CDR2 ANQGSEA. The J segment lost 7 bases and the V segment lost 7 bases, leaving 7 bases of the junction unmatched. There are 13 residues in the CDR3. CDR3 coding DNA: TGCAGCGGCTTGGGGACAGGGAGTGAAAAACTGTTTTTT. It specifies CSGLGTGSEKLFF.

The chain carries TRBV28 and TRBJ1-1, with D unresolved. The germline gives CDR1 MDHEN, CDR2 SYDVKM. V lost 2 bases and J 1 base, leaving 8 bases between the germline ends. This CDR3 contains 14 residues. The CDR3 sequence: CASSLSIANTEAFF. Here the CDR3 DNA reads TGTGCCAGCAGTTTAAGCATTGCGAACACTGAAGCTTTCTTT.

This clonotype was found many times. V usage is TRBV7-8 and J usage is TRBJ1-5; possibly TRBD1 for D (6 bases). The CDR3 spans 14 residues. Germline CDR1 and CDR2: SGHVS and FQNEAQ. Trimming pared 5 bases from V and 6 bases from J, leaving 14 bases between. The CDR3 coding sequence is TGTGCCAGCAGCCCGCCAGGGGCGGCTCAGCCCCAGCATTTT. Translated, it gives CASSPPGAAQPQHF.

This clonotype was detected many times. This rearrangement joins TRBV10-3 to TRBJ2-5; D may be TRBD1 (5 bases). From germline, CDR1 is ENHRY and CDR2 SYGVKD. V gave up 6 bases and J gave up 2 bases, with 10 bases separating them. This CDR3 comprises 13 residues. The CDR3 bases are TGTGCCATCAGGAGGCAGGGACAAGAGACCCAGTACTTC. It yields the protein CAIRRQGQETQYF.

The chain employs TRBV5-5 and TRBJ1-6; D unclear. Germline V gene data show CDR1 as SGHKS and CDR2 as YYEKEE (reference sequence). V gave up 5 bases and J gave up 7 bases, with 19 bases separating them. This CDR3 spans 16 amino acids. DNA for the CDR3: TGTGCCAGCAGTTCACCTCGGGAGGATCGAAATTCACCCCTCCACTTT. Protein product: CASSSPREDRNSPLHF.

This clonotype was seen more than once but under ten times. The chain carries TRBV7-9 and TRBJ1-2, with 7 bases lining up with TRBD1. The germline V gene encodes CDR1 SEHNR and CDR2 FQNEAQ (reference sequence). The trim removed 5 bases at V and 4 bases at J, leaving 7 bases unmatched. The CDR3 loop spans 14 amino acids. The CDR3 DNA sequence: TGTGCCAGCAGCGTTACCGGGACAGTCTATGGCTACACCTTC. It encodes CASSVTGTVYGYTF.

Many counts were recorded for this clonotype. V gene TRBV19 combines with J gene TRBJ2-7, with D uncertain. Trimming stripped 1 base from V and 1 base from J, with 8 bases between. The germline CDR1 and CDR2 sequences are LNHDA and SQIVND (reference sequence). CDR3 length: 14 residues. The CDR3 coding sequence is TGTGCCAGTAGTATAGGGATATTGTCCTACGAGCAGTACTTC. Protein product: CASSIGILSYEQYF.

This clonotype was picked up many times. CDR3 residues: CASSEVTLVSYEQYF. CDR3 bases: TGTGCCAGCAGTGAAGTAACACTAGTCTCCTACGAGCAGTACTTC. The rearrangement links TRBV2 to TRBJ2-7, with D possibly TRBD2 on 5 matching bases. There are 15 residues in the CDR3. Germline-derived CDR1 and CDR2 are SNHLY and FYNNEI. V gave up 1 base and J gave up 0 bases, with 10 bases separating them.

This clonotype was counted only a few times. The gene calls are TRBV29-1 and TRBJ2-3; TRBD2 aligns across 7 bases. Germline V gives CDR1 SQVTM, CDR2 ANQGSEA. CDR3 length: 14 residues. V lost 6 bases and J lost 3; bases outside the gene matches: 9. The CDR3 DNA is TGCAGCGTCCTGGGAGCGGGGAGGACAGATACGCAGTATTTT. Its protein is CSVLGAGRTDTQYF.

The sample holds many counts of this clonotype. The chain links TRBV19 to TRBJ2-1, with 9 nucleotides matching TRBD1. J gave up 7 bases and V 8 bases, and 6 bases lay outside the gene matches. The CDR3 runs to 13 residues. The germline V gene encodes CDR1 LNHDA and CDR2 SQIVND (reference sequence). The CDR3 sequence is CASWDRAGNEQFF. The CDR3 DNA follows: TGTGCCAGTTGGGACAGGGCTGGGAATGAGCAGTTCTTC.

This clonotype occurred many times. V is TRBV7-9 and J is TRBJ1-1, with no clear D. The germline CDR1 and CDR2 sequences are SEHNR and FQNEAQ (reference sequence). The CDR3 spans 12 residues. The V end lost 4 bases, the J end lost 1 base, and 4 bases lay between the germline ends. The CDR3 loop is CASSWGNTEAFF. DNA for the CDR3: TGTGCCAGCAGCTGGGGGAACACTGAAGCTTTCTTT. Supplemented by reference TRBV7-9 and TRBJ1-1, the full variable domain reads DTGVSQNPRHKITKRGQNVTFRCDPISEHNRLYWYRQTLGQGPEFLTYFQNEAQLEKSRLLSDRFSAERPKGSFSTLEIQRTEQGDSAMYLCASSWGNTEAFFGQGTRLTVV.

As regards this clonotype: A much larger clonotype is one base distant, so this may be a read error. This chain joins TRBV6-2 or TRBV6-3 and TRBJ2-3, with 10 bases fitting TRBD2. Germline V CDR1 and CDR2: MNHEY, SVGEGT. This CDR3 contains 14 residues. The CDR3 DNA reads TGTGTCAGCATAGCGGGGGGAAGCACAGATACGCAGTATTTT. Its protein product is CVSIAGGSTDTQYF.